The clone carrying this TCR beta chain showed up just a few times. The entry originates in a study of beta chain features in type 1 diabetes. Germline assignment: CDR1 MNHEY and CDR2 SVGAGI. J lost 2 bases, V lost 4 bases, and 7 bases had no gene match. The CDR3 is made up of 16 amino acids. Investigators reverse transcribed all isolated RNA, so they sequenced expressed TCRB transcripts. The table came from immunoSEQ multiplex PCR; TCRdb's copy has only in-frame clones and leaves some out. The sample has fewer than 350,000 clones; about 18% are singletons. The rearrangement links TRBV6-5 to TRBJ1-5; 8 nucleotides align to TRBD1. The sequenced sample consisted of naive CD4+ T cells from blood. The sequence was obtained from a woman aged 18-35 years in good health. CDR3 DNA: TGTGCCAGCAGTTCCTTCGGGACAGGTCGCAATCAGCCCCAGCATTTT. It is translated as CASSSFGTGRNQPQHF.